One T cell receptor (beta chain) is described in this entry. Primers used in a second PCR of roughly 6 to 12 cycles were a sample-barcoded 5' primer and a J-beta primer mix. TCRdb reprocessed the 5' RACE reads via MiXCR and lists one record per CDR3 protein. This sample has some 700,000 distinct CDR3 sequences, with about 20% found just once. The data originate from a study of blood T cells in healthy people across ages. Germline V gene data show CDR1 as MNHNS and CDR2 as SASEGT. Trimming removed 9 bases from V and 5 bases from J, with 13 bases in between. The CDR3 sequence is 12 residues long. The chain joins TRBV6-1 to TRBJ1-2; D unclear. The sequence was collected from a man in his 70s in good health. Sequences were obtained from blood. CDR3 in DNA: TGTGCCAGTTCCGATGGTTGGTATGGCTACACCTTC. Protein product: CASSDGWYGYTF.